The TCR beta chain under discussion was sequenced for a study of human T cells and chemical hapten exposure. Overall study context: There were per-sample TCR yield variations, arising mainly from small pooled library volume differences. Regarding the study as a whole: Each of the donors had alopecia, so their immune responses may not resemble those of healthy people.

TCRdb re-called the RACE reads through MiXCR, storing one row per CDR3 protein. The profile covers approximately 80,000 distinct CDR3 sequences, with over 8.5% appearing a single time and approximately 4% taken by the ten largest. This clonotype was observed many times. Its target is unknown. Germline V gene sequence: CDR1 SEHNR, CDR2 FQNEAQ (reference sequence). Trimming pared 6 bases from V and 3 bases from J, leaving 8 bases between. There are 12 residues in the CDR3. Time point noted: patch test 1, 2 weeks after DPC sensitization. Treatment: therapeutic diphenylcyclopropenone sensitization with weekly scalp DPC.

The TCR comes from a woman aged 50 to 60 with alopecia areata. Some clones in this sample may be carry-over from other donors' samples. V and J are TRBV7-9 and TRBJ1-2, with D uncertain. This sample comprised whole blood, obtained in connection with sensitization to the hapten diphenylcyclopropenone (DPC). This chain's CDR3 is CASSYDYYGYTF. The CDR3 nucleotides are TGTGCCAGCAGTTATGATTACTATGGCTACACCTTC.